The 23 T cell receptor beta chains reported below all come from one sample, sequenced in a study of blood T cell repertoires in COVID-19. Clones were read by immunoSEQ multiplex PCR, and TCRdb kept only the in-frame ones, dropping some. The data contain about 230,000 clones, 88% of them singletons. Input material: PBMCs or T cells enriched from blood (not recorded which). The origin of the receptors is a woman in her 30s who had been exposed to COVID-19.

The V gene is TRBV5-4, the J gene TRBJ2-2; D uncertain. The germline gives CDR1 SGHNT, CDR2 YYREEE (reference sequence). The CDR3 runs 12 residues. V dropped 3 bases and J dropped 5 bases, with 5 bases sitting between them. The CDR3 DNA reads as TGTGCCAGCAGCTCAATTACCGGGGAGCTGTTTTTT. Encoded protein: CASSSITGELFF. Supplemented by reference TRBV5-4 and TRBJ2-2, the full variable domain reads ETGVTQSPTHLIKTRGQQVTLRCSSQSGHNTVSWYQQALGQGPQFIFQYYREEENGRGNFPPRFSGLQFPNYSSELNVNALELDDSALYLCASSSITGELFFGEGSRLTVL.

The chain uses TRBV5-1 and TRBJ2-2, with 15 bases that match TRBD2. Per germline, CDR1 SGHRS and CDR2 YFSETQ. The CDR3 covers 19 residues. V lost 3 bases and J lost 4; bases outside the gene matches: 10. CDR3 nucleotide sequence: TGCGCCAGCAGCTCCTCCGGACTAGCGGGAGGGCCGGTCACCGGGGAGCTGTTTTTT. Translated: CASSSSGLAGGPVTGELFF. Looking up the rest from reference TRBV5-1 and TRBJ2-2 gives the full variable domain: KAGVTQTPRYLIKTRGQQVTLSCSPISGHRSVSWYQQTPGQGLQFLFEYFSETQRNKGNFPGRFSGRQFSNSRSEMNVSTLELGDSALYLCASSSSGLAGGPVTGELFFGEGSRLTVL.

The J gene is TRBJ2-7, the V gene TRBV5-1; 10 nucleotides align to TRBD2. This CDR3 has 13 amino acids. Germline-derived CDR1 and CDR2 are SGHRS and YFSETQ. J gave up 3 bases and V 7 bases, and 4 bases lay outside the gene matches. The CDR3 is CASASGSGYEQYF. DNA for the CDR3: TGCGCCAGCGCTAGCGGGAGTGGCTACGAGCAGTACTTC.

The rearrangement uses TRBV5-4 and TRBJ2-1; D might be TRBD1 (7 bases). CDR3 size: 15 residues. CDR1 and CDR2 (germline): SGHNT, YYREEE (reference sequence). The V gene lost 4 bases and the J gene lost 1 base, with 12 bases spanning the gap. The CDR3 is CASSRDSGSYNEQFF. CDR3 bases: TGTGCCAGCAGCCGGGACAGCGGGTCCTACAATGAGCAGTTCTTC.

V gene TRBV2 combines with J gene TRBJ2-7; D is possibly TRBD1 (6 bases). The V gene's germline CDR1 is SNHLY and CDR2 FYNNEI. The CDR3 loop spans 15 amino acids. V was cut by 10 bases and J by 0 bases, with 19 bases left in between. CDR3 bases: TGTGCCATCCAGGGGCTAGCCCTCACCTCCTACGAGCAGTACTTC. Translation: CAIQGLALTSYEQYF.

This chain connects TRBV14 to TRBJ1-1, with D perhaps TRBD1 (6 bases). The CDR3 length is 14 residues. V dropped 3 bases and J dropped 3 bases, with 11 bases sitting between them. Per the germline V gene, CDR1 is SGHDN and CDR2 is FVKESK. CDR3 DNA sequence: TGTGCCAGCAGCCACAGGGCAGGGGACACTGAAGCTTTCTTT. Protein sequence: CASSHRAGDTEAFF.

The chain combines TRBV29-1 with TRBJ2-7, with 16 positions matching TRBD2. This CDR3 spans 16 amino acids. CDR1 SQVTM and CDR2 ANQGSEA come from the germline V gene. The junction had 10 bases not matched to a gene; V was cut back by 4 bases and J by 7 bases. This CDR3 is CSVGPGLAGGPEEQYF. The CDR3 DNA reads as TGCAGCGTTGGACCGGGACTAGCGGGAGGGCCGGAGGAGCAGTACTTC.

The V and J genes are TRBV28 and TRBJ1-2; no firm D call. Germline lookup yields CDR1 MDHEN and CDR2 SYDVKM. Trimming removed 5 bases from V and 8 bases from J, with 15 bases in between. This CDR3 has 13 amino acids. CDR3 in amino acids: CASSPQNPGGYTF. In DNA form, the CDR3 reads TGTGCCAGCAGTCCACAGAACCCCGGCGGCTACACCTTC.

The chain links TRBV2 to TRBJ1-5; weak D call: TRBD1 (5 bases). The CDR3 is 15 residues long. V was clipped by 7 bases and J by 3 bases, with 16 bases between them. From germline, CDR1 is SNHLY and CDR2 FYNNEI. The CDR3 region has the DNA TGTGCCAGCAAGCGGGGCCCACAGTTCAATCAGCCCCAGCATTTT. It codes for CASKRGPQFNQPQHF.

The chain carries TRBV6-4 and TRBJ2-1; 8 nucleotides match TRBD2. This CDR3 contains 14 residues. V dropped 3 bases and J dropped 3; count of bases not matched to a gene: 1. The germline gives CDR1 MRHNA, CDR2 SNTAGT. CDR3 in DNA: TGTGCCAGCAGTGAGGGACTAGACTACAATGAGCAGTTCTTC. Residues: CASSEGLDYNEQFF.

The CDR3 DNA sequence: TGTGCCAGCAGTGACAAGGTTGAGGGACTAGCGGGAGGGCCCGACGAGCAGTACTTC. Amino acid sequence: CASSDKVEGLAGGPDEQYF. The V and J genes are TRBV6-1 and TRBJ2-7; 16 nucleotides align to TRBD2. J gave up 5 bases and V 3 bases, and 13 bases lay outside the gene matches. Germline V gene data show CDR1 as MNHNS and CDR2 as SASEGT. This CDR3 has 19 residues.

V and J are TRBV3-1 (or the pseudogene TRBV3-2) and TRBJ1-2; D gene uncertain. The CDR3 covers 13 residues. Trimming removed 5 bases at V and 4 bases at J, with 11 bases between. From germline, CDR1 is LGHDT and CDR2 YNNKEL (reference sequence). In DNA form, the CDR3 reads TGTGCCAGCAGCGAGGGTCCCTCCTATGGCTACACCTTC. Translating it yields CASSEGPSYGYTF.

The V gene is TRBV11-3, the J gene TRBJ2-7; possibly TRBD1 for D (6 bases). Per germline, CDR1 SGHNT and CDR2 YENEEA. V was pared by 4 bases and J by 7 bases, with 14 bases between. The CDR3 extends over 13 amino acids. CDR3 bases: TGTGCCAGCAGCTCAAGACAGGCCGGGGAGCAGTACTTC. It translates to CASSSRQAGEQYF.

For this clone: Other DNA sequences in this sample translate to the same CDR3. The chain joins TRBV7-2 to TRBJ1-5, with D maybe TRBD1 (5 bases). V lost 0 bases and J 2 bases, leaving 8 bases between the germline ends. Per germline, CDR1 SGHTA and CDR2 FQGNSA. The CDR3 is 15 residues long. In DNA, the CDR3 is TGTGCCAGCAGCTTAGCGGGGGGGGGCAATCAGCCCCAGCATTTT. This sequence encodes CASSLAGGGNQPQHF.

This chain joins TRBV9 and TRBJ2-2; D uncertain. CDR3 length equals 15 residues. Deletions cut 0 bases from V and 1 base from J, with 7 bases between. CDR1 is SGDLS and CDR2 is YYNGEE in the germline V gene. In DNA form, the CDR3 reads TGTGCCAGCAGCGTAGCAGAGGTGAACACCGGGGAGCTGTTTTTT. It specifies CASSVAEVNTGELFF.

This rearrangement joins TRBV11-2 to TRBJ2-1; a possible D gene is TRBD1 (6 bases). The CDR3 runs to 14 residues. V was trimmed by 5 bases and J by 2 bases, leaving 10 bases between them. Germline-derived CDR1 and CDR2 are SGHAT and FQNNGV. Here the CDR3 DNA reads TGTGCCAGCAGCGGGACATTTACCTACAATGAGCAGTTCTTC. This translates into CASSGTFTYNEQFF.

V gene TRBV28 combines with J gene TRBJ2-6, with 7 bases aligning to TRBD1. Germline V lookup: CDR1 MDHEN, CDR2 SYDVKM. The CDR3 totals 16 residues. Losses at the gene ends were 5 bases for V and 0 bases for J; bases not matched to a gene: 4. The CDR3, as DNA: TGTGCCAGCAGTATGACAGGGAACTCTGGGGCCAACGTCCTGACTTTC. Its translation: CASSMTGNSGANVLTF. Full variable domain (outside the CDR3, taken from reference TRBV28 and TRBJ2-6): DVKVTQSSRYLVKRTGEKVFLECVQDMDHENMFWYRQDPGLGLRLIYFSYDVKMKEKGDIPEGYSVSREKKERFSLILESASTNQTSMYLCASSMTGNSGANVLTFGAGSRLTVL.

The gene calls are TRBV3-1 (or the pseudogene TRBV3-2) and TRBJ2-7; 14 bases agree with TRBD2. The ends lost 6 bases at V and 5 bases at J; junction bases unmatched: 6. Germline V gene sequence: CDR1 LGHDT, CDR2 YNNKEL (reference sequence). CDR3 size: 15 residues. The CDR3: CASRFGLAGGDEQYF. The DNA of the CDR3 is TGTGCCAGCAGATTTGGACTAGCGGGAGGCGACGAGCAGTACTTC.

The rearrangement joins TRBV27 to TRBJ2-4, with no clear D. The ends were cut back, 0 bases at V and 2 bases at J, with 17 bases in the middle. This CDR3 comprises 18 residues. Per germline, CDR1 MNHEY and CDR2 SMNVEV (reference sequence). The CDR3 loop reads CASSLSFLGGSPKNIQYF. Written as DNA, the CDR3 is TGTGCCAGCAGTTTATCGTTCTTAGGCGGTAGTCCCAAAAACATTCAGTACTTC.

This rearrangement joins TRBV7-9 to TRBJ2-1; the D gene is possibly TRBD1 (6 bases). V gave up 5 bases and J gave up 5 bases, with 10 bases separating them. Per the germline V gene, CDR1 is SEHNR and CDR2 is FQNEAQ (reference sequence). The CDR3 spans 13 residues. The CDR3 here is CASSRRQDNEQFF. The CDR3 DNA follows: TGTGCCAGCAGCCGAAGACAGGACAATGAGCAGTTCTTC. Filled out from reference TRBV7-9 and TRBJ2-1, the complete variable domain reads DTGVSQNPRHKITKRGQNVTFRCDPISEHNRLYWYRQTLGQGPEFLTYFQNEAQLEKSRLLSDRFSAERPKGSFSTLEIQRTEQGDSAMYLCASSRRQDNEQFFGPGTRLTVL.

This chain connects TRBV15 to TRBJ2-3, with D possibly matching TRBD2 (6 bases). CDR1 is LNHNV, CDR2 YYDKDF, per germline (reference sequence). With 2 bases removed from V and 2 bases from J, the gap between germline ends came to 17 bases. The CDR3 totals 17 residues. The CDR3 DNA reads as TGTGCCACCAGCAGACTCCTTGGGCGGGGCCTCACAGATACGCAGTATTTT. As protein: CATSRLLGRGLTDTQYF.

The chain carries TRBV28 and TRBJ1-3; D not certain. The V gene's germline CDR1 is MDHEN and CDR2 SYDVKM. Trimming stripped 8 bases from V and 0 bases from J, with 11 bases between. This CDR3 has 14 amino acids. CDR3 sequence (DNA): TGTGCCAGCGTCCAGGCTACCTCTGGAAACACCATATATTTT. Translating it yields CASVQATSGNTIYF.

This chain links TRBV2 with TRBJ2-5, with 8 bases matching TRBD2. The ends lost 1 base at V and 13 bases at J; junction bases unmatched: 8. Germline loops: CDR1 SNHLY, CDR2 FYNNEI. The CDR3 covers 13 residues. The CDR3: CASSEGVRSGRYF. In DNA form, the CDR3 reads TGTGCCAGCAGTGAAGGGGTGAGGAGCGGGAGGTACTTC.